The 8 T cell receptor beta chains below all came from one sample that was sequenced in a study of blood T cell repertoires in COVID-19. The assay was immunoSEQ multiplex PCR, and TCRdb's table has in-frame clones only and misses some. There are 110,000 to 150,000 clones in the sample; approximately 88% occur only once, and 1.5% to 2% lies in the top ten. Sequencing was performed on peripheral blood. Receptors originate from a man aged 65 to 85 with acute or convalescent COVID-19.

This sequence joins TRBV2 and TRBJ2-5, with TRBD1 matching over 9 bases. Germline CDR1 and CDR2: SNHLY and FYNNEI. The CDR3 has 16 amino acids. V was pared by 5 bases and J by 6 bases, with 13 bases of the junction left unmatched. Here the CDR3 DNA reads TGTGCCAGCAGTCCCACCCCCACAGGGGGCTTGAAGACCCAGTACTTC. Its translation: CASSPTPTGGLKTQYF.

The CDR3 DNA is TGCGCCAGCACTCCGGGGGGTCCCGGAAACACCATATATTTT. Protein: CASTPGGPGNTIYF. This sequence joins TRBV5-1 and TRBJ1-3, with D maybe TRBD1 (5 bases). Trimming took 6 bases from V and 4 from J, leaving 14 bases between them. Germline CDR1 SGHRS, CDR2 YFSETQ. The CDR3 consists of 14 residues.

V and J are TRBV5-6 and TRBJ2-7, with 7 bases that match TRBD1. The CDR3 contains 13 residues. V lost 3 bases, J lost 4 bases, and 4 bases stayed unmatched. Germline values: CDR1 SGHDT, CDR2 YYEEEE. The CDR3 region has the DNA TGTGCCAGCAGCTCACAGGGGTTGTACGAGCAGTACTTC. Its protein product is CASSSQGLYEQYF.

The chain recombines TRBV19 with TRBJ2-7, with D possibly matching TRBD2 (6 bases). This CDR3 contains 13 residues. Germline CDR1 is LNHDA and CDR2 is SQIVND (reference sequence). The germline V and J ends were trimmed by 2 bases and 7 bases, with 12 bases remaining between them. The DNA for the CDR3 is TGTGCCAGTAGTATATTCGAGGGAGGAGAGCAGTACTTC. This encodes CASSIFEGGEQYF.

This chain links TRBV5-4 with TRBJ1-3; 8 nucleotides match TRBD1. This CDR3 is built from 14 residues. CDR1 SGHNT and CDR2 YYREEE come from the germline V gene (reference sequence). With V trimmed by 4 bases and J by 4 bases, 4 bases remained unmatched. Here the CDR3 reads CASSGRGQGNTIYF. The DNA for the CDR3 is TGTGCCAGCAGCGGCAGGGGGCAGGGAAACACCATATATTTT.

This chain joins TRBV19 and TRBJ1-5; 10 bases fit TRBD1. V lost 6 bases, J lost 2 bases, and 4 bases stayed unmatched. Germline V gene sequence: CDR1 LNHDA, CDR2 SQIVND (reference sequence). This CDR3 is built from 15 residues. CDR3 sequence reads: CASRKGTGGNQPQHF. As DNA, the CDR3 is TGTGCCAGTAGAAAGGGGACAGGGGGCAATCAGCCCCAGCATTTT.

This chain uses TRBV4-2 with TRBJ1-5; 10 positions match TRBD1. The CDR3 consists of 16 residues. CDR1 and CDR2 from the germline V gene are LGHNA and YNFKEQ. Germline trimming cut 1 base from V and 5 bases from J; bases unmatched to any gene: 5. CDR3 region: CASSQARTGGDQPQHF. The CDR3 bases are TGTGCCAGCAGCCAAGCTCGGACAGGGGGTGATCAGCCCCAGCATTTT.

In its sample, this clone was seen once. The chain links TRBV28 to TRBJ1-4; 7 positions match TRBD1. The junction had 10 bases not matched to a gene; V was cut back by 5 bases and J by 4 bases. The CDR3 contains 16 residues. In germline, CDR1 is MDHEN, CDR2 SYDVKM. In DNA, the CDR3 is TGTGCCAGCAGTGTCGTGAGGACAGGTCATAATGAAAAACTGTTTTTT. Translating gives CASSVVRTGHNEKLFF.